The 10 T cell receptor beta chains presented below share a single source sample, sequenced in a study of blood T cell repertoires in COVID-19. The assay was immunoSEQ multiplex PCR, and TCRdb's table has in-frame clones only and misses some. The top ten hold around 30% of the sample, which has 30,000 or so clones, roughly 85% seen once. Source material: peripheral blood. The receptors were sampled from a woman older than 75 with COVID-19, enrolled during active disease.

The chain recombines TRBV29-1 with TRBJ1-1, with 10 bases fitting TRBD1. Germline CDR1 SQVTM, CDR2 ANQGSEA. The CDR3 consists of 12 residues. V gave up 7 bases and J gave up 4 bases; unmatched junction bases: 3. The CDR3 DNA sequence: TGCAGCGCCGGGACAGGGGTCACTGAAGCTTTCTTT. It yields the protein CSAGTGVTEAFF.

The table lists this clone with a few counts. The V gene is TRBV12-5, the J gene TRBJ2-1, with 10 bases matching TRBD2. V lost 5 bases to trimming and J lost 8 bases; unmatched junction nucleotides: 6. CDR3 length equals 14 residues. Germline V gene data show CDR1 as LGHNT and CDR2 as FRNRAP. The CDR3 nucleotides read TGTGCTAGTGGTAGTAGCGGGGGGTCGGATGAGCAGTTCTTC. It translates to CASGSSGGSDEQFF. Drawing the rest from reference TRBV12-5 and TRBJ2-1, the complete variable domain is DARVTQTPRHKVTEMGQEVTMRCQPILGHNTVFWYRQTMMQGLELLAYFRNRAPLDDSGMPKDRFSAEMPDATLATLKIQPSEPRDSAVYFCASGSSGGSDEQFFGPGTRLTVL.

V is TRBV30 and J is TRBJ2-7; a possible D gene is TRBD1 (5 bases). CDR1 GTSNPN and CDR2 SVGIG come from the germline V gene (reference sequence). CDR3 size: 13 residues. V was cut by 4 bases and J by 7 bases, with 17 bases left in between. The CDR3 DNA reads TGTGCCTGGAATCAGGACACCTCGAGGGAGCAGTACTTC. It encodes CAWNQDTSREQYF.

The chain employs TRBV3-1 (or the pseudogene TRBV3-2) and TRBJ2-3; TRBD2 matches 13 bases. The CDR3 loop spans 19 amino acids. Germline trimming cut 0 bases from V and 0 bases from J; bases unmatched to any gene: 6. CDR1 LGHDT and CDR2 YNNKEL come from the germline V gene (reference sequence). CDR3 region: CASSQDWTSGSLSTDTQYF. In nucleotides, the CDR3 is TGTGCCAGCAGCCAAGATTGGACTAGCGGGAGCCTTAGCACAGATACGCAGTATTTT.

CDR3 DNA: TGTGCCAGTAGTCCGCCTCGGGCTAGCGGGGGGGGATTTGAGCAGTTCTTC. Amino acid sequence: CASSPPRASGGGFEQFF. The chain employs TRBV19 and TRBJ2-1; 12 bases match TRBD2. The CDR3 is 17 amino acids. CDR1 LNHDA and CDR2 SQIVND come from the germline V gene (reference sequence). Germline trimming cut 5 bases from V and 9 bases from J; bases unmatched to any gene: 14.

The rearrangement links TRBV3-1 (or the pseudogene TRBV3-2) to TRBJ2-3, with TRBD2 identical over 8 bases. The CDR3 runs to 15 residues. CDR1 and CDR2 (germline): LGHDT, YNNKEL (reference sequence). Trimming took 5 bases from V and 1 from J; bases not matched to a gene: 5. The CDR3 DNA reads TGTGCCAGCAGCAAGCGGGGGCCGGGCACAGATACGCAGTATTTT. This sequence encodes CASSKRGPGTDTQYF.

J is TRBJ2-5 and V is TRBV7-6; 8 nucleotides match TRBD2. The trim removed 5 bases at V and 2 bases at J, leaving 7 bases unmatched. The CDR3 consists of 15 residues. Germline CDR1 reads SGHVS; CDR2 reads FNYEAQ. Here the CDR3 DNA reads TGTGCCAGCAGCGCAACTAGCGGACTACAAGAGACCCAGTACTTC. It encodes CASSATSGLQETQYF.

J is TRBJ2-1 and V is TRBV19; 12 bases are a match to TRBD2. Trimming removed 9 bases from V and 5 bases from J; junction bases left unmatched: 5. Germline V CDR1 and CDR2: LNHDA, SQIVND (reference sequence). CDR3 length: 14 amino acids. The DNA of the CDR3 is TGTGCCAGCACCGGACTAGCGGGGAACAATGAGCAGTTCTTC. Translating gives CASTGLAGNNEQFF.

This clone was seen more than once but under ten times. CDR3 residues: CASSVTGFGNTIYF. In DNA, the CDR3 is TGTGCCAGCAGCGTAACGGGATTTGGAAACACCATATATTTT. The gene calls are TRBV9 and TRBJ1-3; D not certain. The CDR3 totals 14 residues. V lost 1 base and J lost 3, with 8 bases in between. Looked up from germline, CDR1 is SGDLS and CDR2 is YYNGEE. Looking up the rest from reference TRBV9 and TRBJ1-3 gives the full variable domain: DSGVTQTPKHLITATGQRVTLRCSPRSGDLSVYWYQQSLDQGLQFLIQYYNGEERAKGNILERFSAQQFPDLHSELNLSSLELGDSALYFCASSVTGFGNTIYFGEGSWLTVV.

The chain's CDR3 is CASRPGLQNEKLFF. CDR3 nucleotide sequence: TGTGCCAGCAGGCCGGGGTTGCAGAATGAAAAACTGTTTTTT. This chain uses TRBV6-5 with TRBJ1-4, with D hard to call. Germline lookup yields CDR1 MNHEY and CDR2 SVGAGI. The CDR3 is 14 amino acids. V was cut by 6 bases and J by 5 bases, with 13 bases left in between.